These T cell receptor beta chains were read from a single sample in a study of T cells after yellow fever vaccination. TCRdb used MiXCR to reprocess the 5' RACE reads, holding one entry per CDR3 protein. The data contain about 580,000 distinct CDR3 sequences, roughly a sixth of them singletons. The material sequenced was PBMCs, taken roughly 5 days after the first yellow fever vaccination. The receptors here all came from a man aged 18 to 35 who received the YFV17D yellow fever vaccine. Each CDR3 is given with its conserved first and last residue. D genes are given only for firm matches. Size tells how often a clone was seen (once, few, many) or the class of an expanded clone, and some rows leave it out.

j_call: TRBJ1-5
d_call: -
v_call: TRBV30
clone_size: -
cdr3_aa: CAYREMGNQPQHF
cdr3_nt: TGTGCCTACAGGGAAATGGGCAATCAGCCCCAGCATTTT

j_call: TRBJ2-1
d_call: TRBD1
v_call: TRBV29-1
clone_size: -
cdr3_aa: CSAAGDSYNEQFF
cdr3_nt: TGCAGCGCCGCAGGGGACAGCTACAATGAGCAGTTCTTC

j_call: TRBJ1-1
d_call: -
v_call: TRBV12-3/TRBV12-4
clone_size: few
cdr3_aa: CASSYDYREVRTEAFF
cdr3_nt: TGTGCCAGCAGTTACGACTACAGGGAAGTACGAACTGAAGCTTTCTTT

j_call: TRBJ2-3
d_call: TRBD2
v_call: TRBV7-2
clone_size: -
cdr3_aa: CAINLSPGGVIDTQYF
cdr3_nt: TGTGCCATCAACCTAAGCCCCGGGGGGGTCATAGATACGCAGTATTTT

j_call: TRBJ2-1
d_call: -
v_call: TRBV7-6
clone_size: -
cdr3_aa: CASSSLTGTAEQFF
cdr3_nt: TGTGCCAGCAGCTCTTTAACAGGGACGGCTGAGCAGTTCTTC

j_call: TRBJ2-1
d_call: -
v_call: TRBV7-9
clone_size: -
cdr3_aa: CASSFMRDSYNEQFF
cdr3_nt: TGTGCCAGCAGCTTTATGCGGGACTCCTACAATGAGCAGTTCTTC

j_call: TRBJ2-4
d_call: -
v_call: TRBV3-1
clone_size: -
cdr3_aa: CASSQGIAKNIQYF
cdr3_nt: TGTGCCAGCAGCCAGGGGATAGCCAAAAACATTCAGTACTTC

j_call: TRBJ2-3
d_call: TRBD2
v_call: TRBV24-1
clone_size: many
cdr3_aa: CATSDPRGGPDTQYF
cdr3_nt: TGTGCCACCAGTGACCCCCGCGGGGGTCCAGATACGCAGTATTTT

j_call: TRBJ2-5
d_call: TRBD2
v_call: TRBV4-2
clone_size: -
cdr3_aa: CASSPGTSGGNLAKTQYF
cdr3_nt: TGTGCCAGCAGCCCTGGGACTAGCGGGGGGAATCTGGCAAAGACCCAGTACTTC

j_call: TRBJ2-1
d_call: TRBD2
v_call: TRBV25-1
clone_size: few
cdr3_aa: CASVGRNSYNEQFF
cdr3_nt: TGTGCCAGCGTCGGGAGGAACTCCTACAATGAGCAGTTCTTC

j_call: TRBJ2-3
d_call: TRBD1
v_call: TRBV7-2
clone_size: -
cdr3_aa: CASSLRQGAEDTQYF
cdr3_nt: TGTGCCAGCAGCCTCCGACAGGGGGCAGAAGATACGCAGTATTTT

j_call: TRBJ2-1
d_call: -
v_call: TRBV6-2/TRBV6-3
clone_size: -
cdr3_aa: CASSFVPSNEQFF
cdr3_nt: TGTGCCAGCAGCTTCGTGCCCTCTAATGAGCAGTTCTTC

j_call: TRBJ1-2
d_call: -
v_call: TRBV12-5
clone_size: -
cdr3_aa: CASGLQGSRGYTF
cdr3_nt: TGTGCTAGTGGTTTACAGGGTTCGCGGGGCTACACCTTC

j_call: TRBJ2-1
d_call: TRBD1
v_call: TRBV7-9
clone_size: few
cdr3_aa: CASSPTGKDEQFF
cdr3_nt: TGTGCCAGCAGCCCGACAGGGAAGGATGAGCAGTTCTTC

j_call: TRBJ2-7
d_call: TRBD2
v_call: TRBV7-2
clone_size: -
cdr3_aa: CASSPRLSGGGDEQYF
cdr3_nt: TGTGCCAGCAGCCCCCGGTTGAGCGGGGGGGGAGACGAGCAGTACTTC

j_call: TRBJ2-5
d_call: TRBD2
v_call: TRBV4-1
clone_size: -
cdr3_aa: CASSQDLGTTYLHPTQYF
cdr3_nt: TGCGCCAGCAGCCAAGATCTGGGGACTACCTACCTCCATCCGACCCAGTACTTC

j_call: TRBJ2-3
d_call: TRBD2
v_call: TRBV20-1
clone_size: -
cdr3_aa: CSAGTSGYGYTQYF
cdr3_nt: TGCAGTGCGGGGACTAGCGGGTATGGTTATACGCAGTATTTT

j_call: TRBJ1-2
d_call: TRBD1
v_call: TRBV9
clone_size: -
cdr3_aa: CASSSRDRPGNNGYTF
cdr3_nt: TGTGCCAGCAGCAGCCGGGACAGACCTGGAAATAATGGCTACACCTTC

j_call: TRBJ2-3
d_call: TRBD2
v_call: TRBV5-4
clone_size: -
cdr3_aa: CASSRGGAGLDTQYF
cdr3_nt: TGTGCCAGCAGCCGCGGGGGGGCGGGACTAGATACGCAGTATTTT

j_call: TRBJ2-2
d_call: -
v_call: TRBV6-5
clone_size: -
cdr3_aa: CASSYFAHPNPGELFF
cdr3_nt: TGTGCCAGCAGTTACTTCGCCCATCCAAATCCCGGGGAGCTGTTTTTT

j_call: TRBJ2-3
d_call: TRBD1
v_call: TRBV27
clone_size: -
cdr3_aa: CASSFRDSPGADTQYF
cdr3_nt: TGTGCCAGCAGTTTCCGGGACAGCCCAGGGGCAGATACGCAGTATTTT

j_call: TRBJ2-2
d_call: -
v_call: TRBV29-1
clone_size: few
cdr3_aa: CSGRIYTGELFF
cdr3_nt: TGCAGCGGCAGGATTTACACCGGGGAGCTGTTTTTT

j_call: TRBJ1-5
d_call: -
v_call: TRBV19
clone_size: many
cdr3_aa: CASSGQGSQPQHF
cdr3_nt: TGTGCCAGTAGTGGGCAGGGTAGTCAGCCCCAGCATTTT

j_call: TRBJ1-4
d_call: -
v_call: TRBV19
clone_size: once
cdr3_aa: CASSTDSNEKLFF
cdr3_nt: TGTGCCAGTAGTACCGACAGTAATGAAAAACTGTTTTTT

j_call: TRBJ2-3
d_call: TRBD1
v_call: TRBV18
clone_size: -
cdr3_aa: CASSANRGKTDTQYF
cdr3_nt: TGTGCCAGCTCAGCCAACAGGGGGAAGACAGATACGCAGTATTTT

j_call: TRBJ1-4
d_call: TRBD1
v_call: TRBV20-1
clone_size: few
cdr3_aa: CSATGTGPNEKLFF
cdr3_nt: TGCAGTGCAACAGGGACAGGGCCTAATGAAAAACTGTTTTTT

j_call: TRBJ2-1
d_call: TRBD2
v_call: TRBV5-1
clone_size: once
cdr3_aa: CASSLAISTSGGFPNEQFF
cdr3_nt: TGCGCCAGCAGCTTGGCAATATCTACTAGCGGGGGTTTCCCCAATGAGCAGTTCTTC

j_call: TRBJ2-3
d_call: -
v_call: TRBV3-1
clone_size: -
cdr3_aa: CASSRTGLSTDTQYF
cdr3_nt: TGTGCCAGCAGCCGGACGGGACTCAGCACAGATACGCAGTATTTT

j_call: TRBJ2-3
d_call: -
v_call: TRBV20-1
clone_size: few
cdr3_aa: CSARDRYGTSLTDTQYF
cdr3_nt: TGCAGTGCTAGAGACCGTTATGGGACATCACTCACAGATACGCAGTATTTT

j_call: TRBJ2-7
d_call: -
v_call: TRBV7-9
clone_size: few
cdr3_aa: CASSERRTEKLYEQYF
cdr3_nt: TGTGCCAGCAGCGAGAGACGGACTGAGAAACTCTACGAGCAGTACTTC

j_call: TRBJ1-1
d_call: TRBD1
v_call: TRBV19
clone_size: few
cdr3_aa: CASTGTAIMNTEAFF
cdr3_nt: TGTGCCAGTACCGGGACAGCGATTATGAACACTGAAGCTTTCTTT

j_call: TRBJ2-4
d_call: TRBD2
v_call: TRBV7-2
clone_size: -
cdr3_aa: CASSSRTSWAKNIQYF
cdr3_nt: TGTGCCAGCAGCTCGAGGACTAGCTGGGCCAAAAACATTCAGTACTTC

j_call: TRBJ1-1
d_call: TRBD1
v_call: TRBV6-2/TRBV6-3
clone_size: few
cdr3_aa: CAARGTGSGGLEAFF
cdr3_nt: TGTGCCGCAAGGGGGACAGGGTCGGGGGGCTTAGAAGCTTTCTTT

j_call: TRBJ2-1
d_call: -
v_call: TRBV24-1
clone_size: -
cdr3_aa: CATGMGRREQFF
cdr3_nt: TGTGCCACTGGCATGGGTCGACGAGAGCAGTTCTTC

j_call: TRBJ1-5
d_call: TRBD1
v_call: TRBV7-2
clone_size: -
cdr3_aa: CASSSGTGGFQPQHF
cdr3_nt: TGTGCCAGCAGCTCCGGGACAGGGGGTTTTCAGCCCCAGCATTTT

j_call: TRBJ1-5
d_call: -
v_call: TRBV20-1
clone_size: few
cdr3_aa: CSAIKNSGQPQHF
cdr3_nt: TGCAGTGCCATAAAAAATAGCGGTCAGCCCCAGCATTTT

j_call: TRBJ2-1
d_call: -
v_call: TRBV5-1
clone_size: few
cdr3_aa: CASSLTSVNEQFF
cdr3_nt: TGCGCCAGCAGCTTGACTAGTGTCAATGAGCAGTTCTTC

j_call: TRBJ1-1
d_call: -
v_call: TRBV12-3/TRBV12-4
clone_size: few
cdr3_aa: CASSFEQTNTEAFF
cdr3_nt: TGTGCCAGCAGTTTTGAACAGACGAACACTGAAGCTTTCTTT

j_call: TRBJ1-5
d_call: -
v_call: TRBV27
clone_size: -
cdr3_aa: CASTPRGGPLKPQHF
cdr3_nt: TGTGCCAGCACCCCCCGGGGGGGGCCCCTGAAGCCCCAGCATTTT

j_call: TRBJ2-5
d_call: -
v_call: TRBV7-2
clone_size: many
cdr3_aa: CASSWSQETQYF
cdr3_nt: TGTGCCAGCAGCTGGTCCCAAGAGACCCAGTACTTC

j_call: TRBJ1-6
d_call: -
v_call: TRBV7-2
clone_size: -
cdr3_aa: CASSLVAGRGDSPLHF
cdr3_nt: TGTGCCAGCAGCTTAGTCGCAGGGCGAGGGGATTCACCCCTCCACTTT

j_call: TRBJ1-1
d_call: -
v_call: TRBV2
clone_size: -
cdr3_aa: CASEAHFRTEAFF
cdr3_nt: TGTGCCAGCGAGGCACACTTTCGCACTGAAGCTTTCTTT

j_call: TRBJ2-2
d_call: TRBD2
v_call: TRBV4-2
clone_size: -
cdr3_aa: CASSQAPGLANTGELFF
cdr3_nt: TGTGCCAGCAGCCAAGCACCGGGACTAGCGAACACCGGGGAGCTGTTTTTT

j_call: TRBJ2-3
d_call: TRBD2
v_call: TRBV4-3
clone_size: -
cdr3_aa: CASSQELAGTPDTQYF
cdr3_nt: TGCGCCAGCAGCCAAGAGCTAGCGGGGACCCCGGATACGCAGTATTTT

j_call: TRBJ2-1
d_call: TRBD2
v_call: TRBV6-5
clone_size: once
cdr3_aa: CASSYLSGGHNEQFF
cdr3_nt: TGTGCCAGCAGTTACCTGAGCGGGGGGCACAATGAGCAGTTCTTC

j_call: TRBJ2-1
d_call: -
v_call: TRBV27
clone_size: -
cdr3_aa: CASSFAGPPDNEQFF
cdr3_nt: TGTGCCAGCAGTTTTGCCGGGCCCCCCGACAATGAGCAGTTCTTC

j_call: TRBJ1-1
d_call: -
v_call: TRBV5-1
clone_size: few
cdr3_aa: CASSGLGGTEAFF
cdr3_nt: TGCGCCAGCAGCGGGTTGGGGGGCACTGAAGCTTTCTTT

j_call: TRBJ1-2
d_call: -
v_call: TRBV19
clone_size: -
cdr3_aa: CASSRALQNGYTF
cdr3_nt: TGTGCCAGCTCCCGGGCACTCCAGAATGGCTACACCTTC

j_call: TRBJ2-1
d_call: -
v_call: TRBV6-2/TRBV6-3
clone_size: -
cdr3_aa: CASSYSILGDTSYNEQFF
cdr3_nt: TGTGCCAGCAGTTACTCGATCTTGGGGGACACTTCCTACAATGAGCAGTTCTTC

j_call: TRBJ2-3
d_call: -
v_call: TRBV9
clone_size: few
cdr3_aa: CASSVGGRVTDTQYF
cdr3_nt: TGTGCCAGCAGCGTGGGGGGGCGAGTAACAGATACGCAGTATTTT

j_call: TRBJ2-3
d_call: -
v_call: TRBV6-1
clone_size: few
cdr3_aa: CASGPALHTDTQYF
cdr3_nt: TGTGCCAGCGGCCCAGCCCTCCACACAGATACGCAGTATTTT

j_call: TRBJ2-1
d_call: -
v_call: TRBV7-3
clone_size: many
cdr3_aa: CASSLTGYNEQFF
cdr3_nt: TGCGCCAGCAGCTTGACAGGTTACAATGAGCAGTTCTTC

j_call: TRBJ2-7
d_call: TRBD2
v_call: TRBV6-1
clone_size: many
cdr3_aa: CASSPRTGTSGALYEQYF
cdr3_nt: TGTGCCAGCAGTCCGCGAACCGGGACTAGCGGGGCCTTATACGAGCAGTACTTC

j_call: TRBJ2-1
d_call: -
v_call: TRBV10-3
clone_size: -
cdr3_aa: CAIREQPGPRYNEQFF
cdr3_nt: TGTGCCATCAGGGAACAACCGGGTCCCCGCTACAATGAGCAGTTCTTC

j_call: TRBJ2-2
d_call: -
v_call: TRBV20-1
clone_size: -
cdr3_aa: CSARETTRPPGELFF
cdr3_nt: TGCAGTGCTAGAGAAACGACTAGGCCGCCCGGGGAGCTGTTTTTT